The sequence of this T cell receptor (beta chain) was determined in a study of T cell repertoires in cytomegalovirus infection (dated by TCRdb to the late 2010s). Study-wide context: The peptide stimulations were aimed at well-studied HLA-B-restricted epitopes as well as recently identified HLA-C-restricted CMV epitopes, whose presentation resists viral immunomodulation. Because public TCR beta signatures pointed to carriage of CMV infection together with the matching HLA type, the HLA type of each donor mattered for the analysis. Results the study describes overall, beyond this receptor: The ex vivo response was dominated by HLA-C-restricted CMV-specific TCR beta clonotypes, and the single most frequent clonotype in two of eight donors was supplied by these HLA-C-restricted clonotypes. In both this cohort and an independent approximately 400-donor cohort, the cumulative frequency of public TCR beta family members distinguished carriers of CMV infection plus the relevant HLA type.

The treatment or condition tag for this specimen amounts to: in vitro stimulation with specific CMV peptide epitopes to enrich CMV-specific T cells. This clonotype turned up a few times. Its antigen remains undetermined. Base qualities are not provided; no much larger clone lies one nucleotide away. The listed sequencing device is Illumina HiSeq 1500. Starting from the raw public reads, TCRdb applied fastp trimming at Q25, assembled clones with MiXCR and retained in-frame beta chains. Each CDR3 protein gets just one entry, which takes the most common genes and DNA from the rows behind it. Across this sample there are approximately 1,000,000 distinct CDR3 sequences, with approximately 33% seen only once. The ten top clones hold 13% of the sample. The TCR originated in a human donor in good health (CMV status not recorded). Some clones in this sample may be carry-over from other donors' samples. This material consisted of cultured CD8+ T cells from PBMCs, taken from culture after CMV antigen stimulation.

The bases read TGTGCCAGTAGTATAGGATCCGGTTACAATGAGCAGTTCTTC. Its translation reads: CASSIGSGYNEQFF. The chain was built from TRBV19 and TRBJ2-1; no D gene call is confident. V lost 1 base and J lost 4 bases; the stretch between them is 8 bases long. The CDR3 goes from the cysteine to the phenylalanine over 14 residues. Kept here is only the CDR3 DNA, which spans 42 bases and is read in frame from base 1. CDR1 is given as LNHDA and CDR2 as SQIVND, both from the germline V gene (reference sequence).